The rows below give T cell receptor beta chains drawn from one sample of a study of T cell responses to AZD1222 COVID-19 vaccine. Sequencing used immunoSEQ multiplex PCR; TCRdb keeps in-frame clones, though not all of them. The table lists around 120,000 clones, about 92% of them singletons. The material sequenced was peripheral blood, taken on day 0 of AZD1222 vaccination. Receptor source: an adult in good health. Both conserved end residues are part of each CDR3. D genes are given only for firm matches. Expanded clones get a size class; other rows say once, few or many, or leave the size out.

D gene: -
V gene: TRBV4-1
J gene: TRBJ2-1
clone size: -
CDR3 DNA: TGCGCCAGCAGCATCATCCAAGGTCGGGTTGAGCAGTTCTTC
CDR3 protein: CASSIIQGRVEQFF

D gene: -
V gene: TRBV7-9
J gene: TRBJ2-1
clone size: -
CDR3 DNA: TGTGCCAGCAGCTTAGAGCGGGCCACCTACAATGAGCAGTTCTTC
CDR3 protein: CASSLERATYNEQFF

D gene: TRBD1
V gene: TRBV6-2/TRBV6-3
J gene: TRBJ1-2
clone size: -
CDR3 DNA: TGTGCCAGCAGTTACTTGACAGGGGGCGGCTACACCTTC
CDR3 protein: CASSYLTGGGYTF

D gene: TRBD2
V gene: TRBV10-2
J gene: TRBJ2-6
clone size: once
CDR3 DNA: TGCGCCAGCAGTGGCGAATTAGCGGGAGGGCCTTTCGGGGCCAACGTCCTGACTTTC
CDR3 protein: CASSGELAGGPFGANVLTF

D gene: TRBD1
V gene: TRBV19
J gene: TRBJ1-4
clone size: -
CDR3 DNA: TGTGCCAGTGGGGACAGGAGGGGGAATGAAAAACTGTTTTTT
CDR3 protein: CASGDRRGNEKLFF

D gene: -
V gene: TRBV27
J gene: TRBJ2-1
clone size: -
CDR3 DNA: TGTGCCAGCAGTGCTGTTCAAAATGAGCAGTTCTTC
CDR3 protein: CASSAVQNEQFF

D gene: TRBD2
V gene: TRBV2
J gene: TRBJ2-2
clone size: few
CDR3 DNA: TGTGCCAGCAGAATGAGCGGGAGGGACACCGGGGAGCTGTTTTTT
CDR3 protein: CASRMSGRDTGELFF

D gene: TRBD2
V gene: TRBV5-4
J gene: TRBJ2-3
clone size: few
CDR3 DNA: TGTGCCAGCAGCTCTCCCAGCGGGGCCACAGATACGCAGTATTTT
CDR3 protein: CASSSPSGATDTQYF

D gene: -
V gene: TRBV5-1
J gene: TRBJ2-7
clone size: once
CDR3 DNA: TGCGCCAGCAGCTTGGGACAGCTCTACGAGCAGTACTTC
CDR3 protein: CASSLGQLYEQYF

D gene: -
V gene: TRBV11-2
J gene: TRBJ1-2
clone size: -
CDR3 DNA: TGTGCCAGCAGCTTAGGGGCGGGGCACTATGGCTACACCTTC
CDR3 protein: CASSLGAGHYGYTF

D gene: -
V gene: TRBV11-2
J gene: TRBJ2-5
clone size: -
CDR3 DNA: TGTGCCAGCAGCTCCGCCGGGCCAGTGGGGGGGACCCAGTACTTC
CDR3 protein: CASSSAGPVGGTQYF

D gene: -
V gene: TRBV30
J gene: TRBJ1-2
clone size: -
CDR3 DNA: TGTGCCTGGAGTGGGGCCGGGCGGACCTATGGCTACACCTTC
CDR3 protein: CAWSGAGRTYGYTF

D gene: -
V gene: TRBV7-9
J gene: TRBJ2-1
clone size: -
CDR3 DNA: TGTGCCAGCAGCTTATCTGGTTCAACCTACAATGAGCAGTTCTTC
CDR3 protein: CASSLSGSTYNEQFF

D gene: -
V gene: TRBV7-9
J gene: TRBJ1-2
clone size: -
CDR3 DNA: TGTGCCAGCAGCTTAGGGACAGTCAACTATGGCTACACCTTC
CDR3 protein: CASSLGTVNYGYTF

D gene: TRBD2
V gene: TRBV4-3
J gene: TRBJ2-7
clone size: once
CDR3 DNA: TGCGCCAGCAGCCTTACTTTAGGACTAGCGGGAGGATTCTCCTACGAGCAGTACTTC
CDR3 protein: CASSLTLGLAGGFSYEQYF

D gene: -
V gene: TRBV5-6
J gene: TRBJ2-7
clone size: -
CDR3 DNA: TGTGCCAGCAGCTTGCCCTTGGACGGAGTCTACGAGCAGTACTTC
CDR3 protein: CASSLPLDGVYEQYF

D gene: -
V gene: TRBV28
J gene: TRBJ2-7
clone size: -
CDR3 DNA: TGTGCCAGCAGTTCCCCAGGACGGCCGTTTAACTACGAGCAGTACTTC
CDR3 protein: CASSSPGRPFNYEQYF

D gene: -
V gene: TRBV6-4
J gene: TRBJ2-1
clone size: -
CDR3 DNA: TGTGCCAGCAGTGAGAACAGGGTTAGGTCCTACAATGAGCAGTTCTTC
CDR3 protein: CASSENRVRSYNEQFF

D gene: -
V gene: TRBV7-2
J gene: TRBJ2-7
clone size: once
CDR3 DNA: TGTGCCAGCAGCTCCACCGGGCGGGGCGGGAAGGGCTTATACGAGCAGTACTTC
CDR3 protein: CASSSTGRGGKGLYEQYF

D gene: -
V gene: TRBV12-3/TRBV12-4
J gene: TRBJ1-2
clone size: -
CDR3 DNA: TGTGCCAGCAACAGCGCTAGAGACTATGGCTACACCTTC
CDR3 protein: CASNSARDYGYTF

D gene: -
V gene: TRBV7-7
J gene: TRBJ2-5
clone size: -
CDR3 DNA: TGTGCCAGCAGCTTAGTCCCGACATTTCAAGAGACCCAGTACTTC
CDR3 protein: CASSLVPTFQETQYF

D gene: -
V gene: TRBV3-1/TRBV3-2
J gene: TRBJ1-6
clone size: -
CDR3 DNA: TGTGCCAGCAGCCAGATGTGGAGGAGCTCCTATAATTCACCCCTCCACTTT
CDR3 protein: CASSQMWRSSYNSPLHF

D gene: -
V gene: TRBV7-2
J gene: TRBJ2-2
clone size: -
CDR3 DNA: TGTGCCAGCTTCGAGGTAGCCGGGGAGCTGTTTTTT
CDR3 protein: CASFEVAGELFF

D gene: TRBD2
V gene: TRBV14
J gene: TRBJ2-1
clone size: -
CDR3 DNA: TGTGCCAGCAGCCCGGAAGCGGGAGTGCTCAATGAGCAGTTCTTC
CDR3 protein: CASSPEAGVLNEQFF

D gene: TRBD2
V gene: TRBV18
J gene: TRBJ2-1
clone size: -
CDR3 DNA: TGTGCCAGCTCAGCGGGAGGCGATTACAATGAGCAGTTCTTC
CDR3 protein: CASSAGGDYNEQFF

D gene: -
V gene: TRBV5-1
J gene: TRBJ2-4
clone size: -
CDR3 DNA: TGCGCCAGCAGCTCCCCGGGGGTGGGAAACATTCAGTACTTC
CDR3 protein: CASSSPGVGNIQYF

D gene: TRBD1
V gene: TRBV10-3
J gene: TRBJ1-5
clone size: -
CDR3 DNA: TGTGCCATCAGCATGACAGGGAATCAGCCCCAGCATTTT
CDR3 protein: CAISMTGNQPQHF

D gene: -
V gene: TRBV19
J gene: TRBJ1-5
clone size: once
CDR3 DNA: TGTGCCAGCGGACTTAGACGGACTAGCAATCAGCCCCAGCATTTT
CDR3 protein: CASGLRRTSNQPQHF

D gene: TRBD1
V gene: TRBV11-3
J gene: TRBJ1-5
clone size: -
CDR3 DNA: TGTGCCAGCAGCTTGTCCGGGACAGGGGTTGGGTTGAGCAATCAGCCCCAGCATTTT
CDR3 protein: CASSLSGTGVGLSNQPQHF

D gene: -
V gene: TRBV19
J gene: TRBJ1-4
clone size: -
CDR3 DNA: TGTGCCAGCCCGGACAGAAGAAATGAAAAACTGTTTTTT
CDR3 protein: CASPDRRNEKLFF

D gene: -
V gene: TRBV5-1
J gene: TRBJ2-5
clone size: -
CDR3 DNA: TGCGCCAGCAGCTTGGAGGCAGGGGTATCAGAGACCCAGTACTTC
CDR3 protein: CASSLEAGVSETQYF

D gene: -
V gene: TRBV5-1
J gene: TRBJ1-1
clone size: -
CDR3 DNA: TGCGCCAGCAGCTTGGGGTGGGGTAGTGGAGCTTTCTTT
CDR3 protein: CASSLGWGSGAFF

D gene: -
V gene: TRBV5-5
J gene: TRBJ1-2
clone size: once
CDR3 DNA: TGTGCCAGCAGCCGCCCGGGGGGTAACTATGGCTACACCTTC
CDR3 protein: CASSRPGGNYGYTF

D gene: -
V gene: TRBV4-1
J gene: TRBJ1-5
clone size: few
CDR3 DNA: TGCGCCAGCAGCCAAGTAGCAGGGAGAAGGAGTAATCAGCCCCAGCATTTT
CDR3 protein: CASSQVAGRRSNQPQHF

D gene: -
V gene: TRBV12-3/TRBV12-4
J gene: TRBJ1-1
clone size: -
CDR3 DNA: TGTGCCAGCAGTTTCGGTGGGCCCCGGGCTTTCTTT
CDR3 protein: CASSFGGPRAFF

D gene: -
V gene: TRBV4-3
J gene: TRBJ2-7
clone size: few
CDR3 DNA: TGCGCCAGCAGCCAAGAGCACAGCTACGAGCAGTACTTC
CDR3 protein: CASSQEHSYEQYF

D gene: -
V gene: TRBV11-3
J gene: TRBJ2-3
clone size: -
CDR3 DNA: TGTGCCAGCAGCCCGACTAGCACAGATACGCAGTATTTT
CDR3 protein: CASSPTSTDTQYF

D gene: -
V gene: TRBV19
J gene: TRBJ2-7
clone size: -
CDR3 DNA: TGTGCCAGTAGTATAGGAAAGGGGGGCGGCTACGAGCAGTACTTC
CDR3 protein: CASSIGKGGGYEQYF

D gene: -
V gene: TRBV7-9
J gene: TRBJ1-5
clone size: -
CDR3 DNA: TGTGCCAGCAGCTTAATGGGCATCTCCCCAGCCCAGCATTTT
CDR3 protein: CASSLMGISPAQHF

D gene: -
V gene: TRBV12-5
J gene: TRBJ2-1
clone size: -
CDR3 DNA: TGTGCTAGTGGTTTATCTTACGGGGCCACCCTTAGCGATGAGCAGTTCTTC
CDR3 protein: CASGLSYGATLSDEQFF